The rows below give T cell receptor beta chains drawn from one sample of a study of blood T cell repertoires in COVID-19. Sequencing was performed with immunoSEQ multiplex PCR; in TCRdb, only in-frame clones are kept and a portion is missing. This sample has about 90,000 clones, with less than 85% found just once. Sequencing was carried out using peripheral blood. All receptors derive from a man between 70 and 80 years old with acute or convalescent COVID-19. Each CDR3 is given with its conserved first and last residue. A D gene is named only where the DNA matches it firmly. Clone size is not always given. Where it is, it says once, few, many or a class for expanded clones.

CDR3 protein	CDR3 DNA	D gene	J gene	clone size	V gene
CATSAWGGHGYTF	TGTGCCACCAGTGCCTGGGGAGGGCATGGCTACACCTTC	-	TRBJ1-2	-	TRBV24-1
CAISDPDRGWDYEQFF	TGTGCCATCAGTGACCCTGACAGGGGTTGGGACTATGAGCAGTTCTTC	TRBD1	TRBJ2-1	once	TRBV10-3
CASSVSFNSPLHF	TGTGCCAGCAGTGTTTCGTTTAATTCACCCCTCCACTTT	-	TRBJ1-6	few	TRBV6-4
CASSSPGGTSTDTQYF	TGTGCCAGCAGCTCCCCGGGCGGGACGAGCACAGATACGCAGTATTTT	-	TRBJ2-3	-	TRBV9
CASAPGQVAYEQYF	TGTGCCAGTGCTCCGGGACAGGTTGCGTACGAGCAGTACTTC	TRBD1	TRBJ2-7	-	TRBV19
CASSVEWSENEQFF	TGTGCCAGCAGCGTAGAATGGTCGGAGAATGAGCAGTTCTTC	-	TRBJ2-1	-	TRBV9
CATRTGWERGTEAFF	TGTGCCACCAGAACAGGGTGGGAACGGGGCACTGAAGCTTTCTTT	-	TRBJ1-1	-	TRBV15
CASSRVTGLNEQFF	TGTGCCAGCAGCCGCGTGACGGGATTAAATGAGCAGTTCTTC	-	TRBJ2-1	-	TRBV14
CASSPIDRGNEQYF	TGTGCCAGCAGTCCAATTGACAGGGGCAACGAGCAGTACTTC	TRBD1	TRBJ2-7	-	TRBV6-5
CASSQEGQGLDTQYF	TGCGCCAGCAGCCAAGAGGGACAGGGGTTGGATACGCAGTATTTT	TRBD1	TRBJ2-3	-	TRBV4-1
CASSLGQPNEKLFF	TGTGCCAGCAGCCTTGGACAGCCTAATGAAAAACTGTTTTTT	-	TRBJ1-4	-	TRBV5-6
CASSWNRDQPQHF	TGTGCCAGCAGCTGGAACAGGGATCAGCCCCAGCATTTT	-	TRBJ1-5	-	TRBV11-2
CASSSTGTGGSTEAFF	TGCGCCAGCAGTTCCACCGGGACAGGAGGTAGCACTGAAGCTTTCTTT	TRBD1	TRBJ1-1	-	TRBV5-1
CASSLGRGTYEQYF	TGTGCCAGCAGCTTAGGTAGGGGTACCTACGAGCAGTACTTC	-	TRBJ2-7	-	TRBV13
CASSEGGAVTDTQYF	TGTGCCAGCAGTGAGGGTGGGGCTGTCACAGATACGCAGTATTTT	-	TRBJ2-3	-	TRBV6-4
CASSQAGEQYF	TGTGCCAGCAGTCAGGCAGGCGAGCAGTACTTC	-	TRBJ2-7	-	TRBV7-3
CASSDRTGAGETQYF	TGTGCCAGCAGTGATAGAACAGGAGCCGGGGAGACCCAGTACTTC	-	TRBJ2-5	-	TRBV6-1
CASSLGRGEQPQHF	TGTGCCAGCAGCCTAGGACGGGGAGAACAGCCCCAGCATTTT	-	TRBJ1-5	-	TRBV7-2
CASSPRQGASTDTQYF	TGTGCCAGCAGTCCTCGACAGGGGGCGAGCACAGATACGCAGTATTTT	TRBD1	TRBJ2-3	-	TRBV27
CASSLAPGLVQPNTEAFF	TGTGCCAGCAGCTTAGCGCCGGGGTTGGTACAGCCGAACACTGAAGCTTTCTTT	-	TRBJ1-1	-	TRBV7-2